A selection of T cell receptor beta chains follows, all from one sample in a study of Ad26.COV2.S vaccination and SARS-CoV-2 variants. Some clones are missing from TCRdb's copy, which holds only in-frame ones; the method was immunoSEQ multiplex PCR. The sample yields hundreds of thousands of clones, around 90% seen once. The material was peripheral blood, obtained in a trial of Ad26.COV2.S vaccine versus placebo. Source of these receptors: a person between 18 and 59 years old who received the Ad26.COV2.S COVID-19 vaccine or a placebo. Both conserved end residues are part of each CDR3. The D gene is left open where the match is weak. Only part of the rows carry a size: once, few, many, or a class if the clone is expanded.

>once|TRBV24-1|-|TRBJ2-1
CATGGRGSYNEQFF
TGTGCCACCGGGGGACGGGGGAGCTACAATGAGCAGTTCTTC
>-|TRBV9|-|TRBJ1-1
CASSVGGSTEAFF
TGTGCCAGCAGCGTAGGAGGGAGCACTGAAGCTTTCTTT
>-|TRBV19|-|TRBJ1-5
CASSSAEGGFYQPQHF
TGTGCCAGTAGTAGCGCCGAGGGGGGTTTCTATCAGCCCCAGCATTTT
>-|TRBV5-1|-|TRBJ2-2
CASSLDWGVTGELFF
TGCGCCAGCAGCTTGGATTGGGGGGTAACCGGGGAGCTGTTTTTT
>-|TRBV5-4|-|TRBJ2-3
CASSRDVPDTQYF
TGTGCCAGCAGTCGGGACGTCCCTGATACGCAGTATTTT
>-|TRBV2|TRBD1|TRBJ1-5
CASSEGQGGNQPQHF
TGTGCCAGCAGTGAGGGTCAGGGGGGGAATCAGCCCCAGCATTTT
>-|TRBV10-1|-|TRBJ2-3
CASTRDTQYF
TGCGCCAGCACCCGCGATACGCAGTATTTT
>once|TRBV6-5|-|TRBJ2-7
CATSPGSYEQYF
TGTGCCACCTCCCCAGGATCCTACGAGCAGTACTTC
>-|TRBV6-5|-|TRBJ2-7
CASRNGGQPTYEQYF
TGTGCCAGCAGGAACGGGGGCCAGCCTACCTACGAGCAGTACTTC
>-|TRBV9|-|TRBJ2-7
CASSVRASTGEQYF
TGTGCCAGCAGCGTAAGGGCCTCCACCGGGGAGCAGTACTTC
>-|TRBV5-1|-|TRBJ2-2
CASSLRPTENTGELFF
TGCGCCAGCAGCTTGAGACCGACAGAGAACACCGGGGAGCTGTTTTTT
>-|TRBV19|-|TRBJ1-6
CASSSSPGQSYNSPLHF
TGTGCCAGTAGTAGCTCTCCCGGACAGTCTTATAATTCACCCCTCCACTTT
>-|TRBV4-2|TRBD1|TRBJ1-1
CASSHPRGTEAFF
TGTGCCAGCAGCCACCCCAGGGGGACTGAAGCTTTCTTT
>-|TRBV28|-|TRBJ2-5
CASSANSIETQYF
TGTGCCAGCAGTGCAAACTCCATAGAGACCCAGTACTTC
>-|TRBV2|-|TRBJ2-2
CASSGERGTGELFF
TGTGCCAGCAGTGGTGAGAGAGGCACCGGGGAGCTGTTTTTT
>-|TRBV25-1|-|TRBJ2-5
CASSGETQYF
TGTGCCAGCAGCGGGGAGACCCAGTACTTC
>-|TRBV3-1/TRBV3-2|-|TRBJ2-5
CASSQAKGRETQYF
TGTGCCAGCAGCCAAGCTAAGGGCCGTGAGACCCAGTACTTC
>-|TRBV2|-|TRBJ2-5
CASSGRAMTQYF
TGTGCCAGCAGTGGCAGGGCGATGACCCAGTACTTC
>-|TRBV18|-|TRBJ2-2
CASSPAGSPTGELFF
TGTGCCAGCTCACCAGCAGGGAGTCCAACCGGGGAGCTGTTTTTT
>-|TRBV5-4|-|TRBJ1-2
CASSLDRNYGYTF
TGTGCCAGCAGCTTGGACAGAAACTATGGCTACACCTTC
>few|TRBV6-5|-|TRBJ1-5
CASGTSVPVQPQHF
TGTGCCAGCGGAACGAGTGTACCAGTTCAGCCCCAGCATTTT
>once|TRBV16|-|TRBJ1-5
CASSPTESNQPQHF
TGTGCCAGCAGCCCTACAGAGAGCAATCAGCCCCAGCATTTT
>-|TRBV25-1|-|TRBJ1-6
CASSEWAGDNSPLHF
TGTGCCAGCAGTGAATGGGCGGGGGATAATTCACCCCTCCACTTT
>-|TRBV24-1|-|TRBJ2-1
CATSDYRQQFF
TGTGCCACCAGTGATTATAGACAGCAGTTCTTC
>-|TRBV7-2|-|TRBJ2-7
CASSLASPIYEQYF
TGTGCCAGCAGCTTAGCCAGCCCAATCTACGAGCAGTACTTC
>-|TRBV5-5|TRBD1|TRBJ2-2
CASSPGQVWTGELFF
TGTGCCAGCAGCCCCGGACAGGTGTGGACCGGGGAGCTGTTTTTT
>-|TRBV5-4|-|TRBJ2-2
CASDERNTGELFF
TGTGCCAGCGACGAGCGGAACACCGGGGAGCTGTTTTTT
>-|TRBV19|TRBD2|TRBJ2-1
CASSIRLAGRYEQFF
TGTGCCAGTAGTATAAGGCTAGCGGGAAGGTATGAGCAGTTCTTC
>-|TRBV7-2|-|TRBJ1-1
CASRWGMNTEAFF
TGTGCCAGCAGGTGGGGTATGAACACTGAAGCTTTCTTT
>-|TRBV12-3/TRBV12-4|-|TRBJ2-1
CASSYRQNEQFF
TGTGCCAGCAGTTACAGGCAGAATGAGCAGTTCTTC
>-|TRBV5-1|-|TRBJ1-2
CASSATANIYGYTF
TGCGCCAGCAGCGCCACAGCGAACATCTATGGCTACACCTTC
>-|TRBV5-1|-|TRBJ2-5
CASSGLTGVQETQYF
TGCGCCAGCAGCGGCTTGACAGGAGTCCAAGAGACCCAGTACTTC
>-|TRBV5-1|TRBD1|TRBJ1-2
CASSAGGYGYTF
TGCGCCAGCAGCGCAGGGGGCTATGGCTACACCTTC
>-|TRBV13|-|TRBJ2-5
CASSLAVALRETQYF
TGTGCCAGCAGCTTAGCGGTGGCGTTGAGAGAGACCCAGTACTTC
>-|TRBV12-3/TRBV12-4|-|TRBJ2-3
CASSRADTQYF
TGTGCCAGCAGTCGGGCAGATACGCAGTATTTT
>-|TRBV24-1|TRBD1|TRBJ1-1
CATGTGVEAFF
TGTGCCACGGGGACAGGGGTTGAAGCTTTCTTT
>-|TRBV4-2|-|TRBJ2-2
CASSQETPHAATGELFF
TGTGCCAGCAGCCAAGAGACCCCACATGCGGCAACCGGGGAGCTGTTTTTT
>once|TRBV24-1|-|TRBJ2-5
CATSDLRGETQYF
TGTGCCACCAGTGACCTTAGGGGAGAGACCCAGTACTTC
>-|TRBV18|-|TRBJ2-2
CASSPPATEGELFF
TGTGCCAGCTCACCACCCGCCACAGAAGGGGAGCTGTTTTTT
>-|TRBV5-1|TRBD1|TRBJ1-5
CASSLGQGDQPQHF
TGCGCCAGCAGCTTGGGACAGGGGGATCAGCCCCAGCATTTT
>-|TRBV2|TRBD1|TRBJ1-5
CASSHTGTGSPSNQPQHF
TGTGCCAGCAGTCACACCGGGACAGGGAGTCCTAGCAATCAGCCCCAGCATTTT
>-|TRBV9|-|TRBJ1-4
CASSVSPGLNEKLFF
TGTGCCAGCAGCGTTTCCCCGGGCCTTAATGAAAAACTGTTTTTT
>-|TRBV6-1|-|TRBJ2-1
CASSEIVWGRNEQFF
TGTGCCAGCAGTGAAATAGTCTGGGGCCGCAATGAGCAGTTCTTC
>-|TRBV5-4|-|TRBJ1-1
CASSLGGTHFTEAFF
TGTGCCAGCAGCTTGGGTGGGACCCACTTCACTGAAGCTTTCTTT
>-|TRBV9|-|TRBJ1-2
CASSVDRGGYGYTF
TGTGCCAGCAGCGTAGATCGGGGCGGCTATGGCTACACCTTC
>-|TRBV6-5|-|TRBJ2-7
CASVRDRNPSYEQYF
TGTGCCAGCGTCCGCGACAGGAACCCATCCTACGAGCAGTACTTC
>-|TRBV28|-|TRBJ1-2
CASSSGRDYGYTF
TGTGCCAGCAGTTCCGGGAGGGATTATGGCTACACCTTC
>-|TRBV19|-|TRBJ1-4
CASSIAEKLFF
TGTGCCAGTAGTATCGCCGAAAAACTGTTTTTT
>-|TRBV11-2|-|TRBJ2-2
CASRPLAMGGELFF
TGTGCCAGCAGGCCGCTAGCGATGGGCGGGGAGCTGTTTTTT
>-|TRBV4-2|-|TRBJ2-7
CASSQDHSSYEQYF
TGTGCCAGCAGCCAAGATCACAGCTCCTACGAGCAGTACTTC
>-|TRBV30|-|TRBJ1-6
CAWSGTDNSPLHF
TGTGCCTGGAGTGGGACAGATAATTCACCCCTCCACTTT